This is a list of T cell receptor beta chains from one sample in a study of blood T cell repertoires in COVID-19. Measured with immunoSEQ multiplex PCR; TCRdb has only the in-frame clones, and not every one. The sample has 100,000 to 150,000 clones, roughly 80% seen once. The sequenced sample was peripheral blood. The receptors shown here come from a woman between 45 and 60 years old with acute or convalescent COVID-19. Each CDR3 is given without its conserved first and last residue. Only part of the rows carry a size: once, few, many, or a class if the clone is expanded.

>TRBV27|TRBJ2-7|few
ASSARMTSGFYEQY
>TRBV2|TRBJ1-2|.
ASSMGGLYGYT
>TRBV27|TRBJ2-3|.
ASSRRTGGASDTQY
>TRBV5-4|TRBJ1-5|many
ASSLDRGNQPQH
>TRBV30|TRBJ2-3|.
AWSGQGTSTDTQY
>TRBV5-1|TRBJ2-1|few
ASSSLAGASYNEQF
>TRBV5-5|TRBJ1-5|.
ASSPWDSFTEPQH
>TRBV5-5|TRBJ1-1|few
ASSISGTGDTEAF
>TRBV5-8|TRBJ1-6|.
ASSLGQGAVYNSPLH
>TRBV7-8|TRBJ2-6|.
ASSLSFGQDFSGANVLT
>TRBV11-2|TRBJ2-7|.
ASSSRRLAGTYEQY
>TRBV6-6|TRBJ1-3|.
ASSKLPGQGANTIY
>TRBV6-1|TRBJ2-7|.
ASSERGLSYEQY
>TRBV5-1|TRBJ2-3|.
ASSLDGQVPDTQY
>TRBV16|TRBJ1-2|.
ASSQFSGGASIGYT
>TRBV6-1|TRBJ2-1|once
ASSEGLTRNEQF
>TRBV28|TRBJ1-5|.
ASSFGGDSNQPQH
>TRBV3-1/TRBV3-2|TRBJ1-5|once
ASSLGGPNQPQH